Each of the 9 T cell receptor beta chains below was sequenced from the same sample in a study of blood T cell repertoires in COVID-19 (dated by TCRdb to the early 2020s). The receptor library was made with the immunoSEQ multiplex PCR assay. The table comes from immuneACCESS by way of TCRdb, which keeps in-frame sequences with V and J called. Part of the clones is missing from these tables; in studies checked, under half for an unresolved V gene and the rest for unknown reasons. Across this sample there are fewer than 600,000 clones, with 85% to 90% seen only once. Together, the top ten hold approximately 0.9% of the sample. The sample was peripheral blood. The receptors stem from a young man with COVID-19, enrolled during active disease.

CDR3 amino acids: CASSGTVPTETQYF. The CDR3 DNA is TGTGCCAGCAGTGGGACAGTCCCCACGGAGACCCAGTACTTC. V usage is TRBV2 and J usage is TRBJ2-5; TRBD1 might be the D (6 bases). CDR1 is SNHLY and CDR2 is FYNNEI in the germline V gene. V dropped 4 bases and J dropped 5 bases, with 14 bases sitting between them. The CDR3 contains 14 residues.

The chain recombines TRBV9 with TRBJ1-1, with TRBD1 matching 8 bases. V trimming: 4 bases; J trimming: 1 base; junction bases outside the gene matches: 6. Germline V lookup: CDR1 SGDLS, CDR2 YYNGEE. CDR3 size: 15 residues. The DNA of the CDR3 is TGTGCCAGCAGCTTAACCGGGACAGGGAACACTGAAGCTTTCTTT. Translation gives CASSLTGTGNTEAFF.

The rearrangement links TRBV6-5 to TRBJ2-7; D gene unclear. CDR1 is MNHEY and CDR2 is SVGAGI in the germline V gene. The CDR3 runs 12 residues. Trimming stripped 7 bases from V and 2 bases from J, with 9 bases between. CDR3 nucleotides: TGTGCCAGCATCGGAACTACCTACGAGCAGTACTTC. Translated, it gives CASIGTTYEQYF.

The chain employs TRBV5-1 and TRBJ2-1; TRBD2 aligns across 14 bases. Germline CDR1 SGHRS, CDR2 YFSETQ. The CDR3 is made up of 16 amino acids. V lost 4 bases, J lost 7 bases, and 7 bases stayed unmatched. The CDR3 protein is CASSAGTSGRGNEQFF. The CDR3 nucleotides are TGCGCCAGCAGCGCGGGGACTAGCGGGAGAGGGAATGAGCAGTTCTTC.

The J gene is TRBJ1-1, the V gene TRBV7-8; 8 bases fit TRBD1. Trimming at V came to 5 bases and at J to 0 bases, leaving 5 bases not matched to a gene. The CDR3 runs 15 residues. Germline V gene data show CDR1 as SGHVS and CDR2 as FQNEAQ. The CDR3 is CASSPRTGLNTEAFF. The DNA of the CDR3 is TGTGCCAGCAGCCCAAGGACAGGGTTGAACACTGAAGCTTTCTTT.

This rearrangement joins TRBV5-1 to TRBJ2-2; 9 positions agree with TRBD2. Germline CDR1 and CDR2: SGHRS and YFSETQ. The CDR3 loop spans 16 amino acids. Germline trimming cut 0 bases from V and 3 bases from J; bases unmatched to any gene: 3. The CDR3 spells CASSLVIAGDTGELFF. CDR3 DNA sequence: TGCGCCAGCAGCTTGGTAATAGCGGGAGACACCGGGGAGCTGTTTTTT.

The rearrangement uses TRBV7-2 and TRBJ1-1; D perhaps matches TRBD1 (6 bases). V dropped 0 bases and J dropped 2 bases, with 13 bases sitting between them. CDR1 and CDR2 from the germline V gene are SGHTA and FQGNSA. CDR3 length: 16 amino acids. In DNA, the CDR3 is TGTGCCAGCAGCTTAGCTACGGACAGACCAAACACTGAAGCTTTCTTT. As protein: CASSLATDRPNTEAFF.

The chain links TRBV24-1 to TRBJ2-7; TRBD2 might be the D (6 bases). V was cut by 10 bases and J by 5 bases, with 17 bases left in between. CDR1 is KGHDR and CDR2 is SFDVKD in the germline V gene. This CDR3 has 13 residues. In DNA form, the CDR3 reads TGTGCCACGGGGGGTCCGGGAAGGGACGAGCAGTACTTC. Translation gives CATGGPGRDEQYF.

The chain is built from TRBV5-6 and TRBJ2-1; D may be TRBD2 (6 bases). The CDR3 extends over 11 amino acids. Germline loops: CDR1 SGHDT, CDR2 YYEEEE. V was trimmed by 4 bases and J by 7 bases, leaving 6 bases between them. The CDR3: CASSRGNEQFF. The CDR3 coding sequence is TGTGCCAGCAGCCGGGGGAATGAGCAGTTCTTC. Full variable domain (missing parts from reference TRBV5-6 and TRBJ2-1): DAGVTQSPTHLIKTRGQQVTLRCSPKSGHDTVSWYQQALGQGPQFIFQYYEEEERQRGNFPDRFSGHQFPNYSSELNVNALLLGDSALYLCASSRGNEQFFGPGTRLTVL.